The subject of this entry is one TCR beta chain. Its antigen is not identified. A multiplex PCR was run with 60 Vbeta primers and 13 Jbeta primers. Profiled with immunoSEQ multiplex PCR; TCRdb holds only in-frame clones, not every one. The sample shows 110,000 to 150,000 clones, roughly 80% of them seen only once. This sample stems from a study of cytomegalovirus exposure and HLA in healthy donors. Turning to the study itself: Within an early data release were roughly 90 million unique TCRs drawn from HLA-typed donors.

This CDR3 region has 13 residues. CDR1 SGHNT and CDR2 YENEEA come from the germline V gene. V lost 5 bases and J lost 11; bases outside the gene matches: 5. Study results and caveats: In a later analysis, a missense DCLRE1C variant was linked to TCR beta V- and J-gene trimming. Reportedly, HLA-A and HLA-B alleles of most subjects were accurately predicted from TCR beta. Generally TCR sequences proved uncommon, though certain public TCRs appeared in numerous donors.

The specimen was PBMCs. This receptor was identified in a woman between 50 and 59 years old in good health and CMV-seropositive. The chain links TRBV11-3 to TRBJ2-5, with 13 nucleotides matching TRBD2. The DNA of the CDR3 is TGTGCCAGCAGCCAGACTAGCGGGGGGCGGCAGTACTTC. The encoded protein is CASSQTSGGRQYF.